The clone carrying this T cell receptor beta chain was detected only a few times. Its antigen is as yet unknown. The sample belongs to a study of CD8 T cells in ankylosing spondylitis. Overall study results and limits: Blood from ankylosing spondylitis patients appeared to carry a characteristic roughly eight-variant TCR beta motif. Clones linked to disease, bearing a CD8+ phenotype, were relatively rare in peripheral blood. As reported, disease-linked clones showed significant enrichment in matched ankylosing spondylitis synovial fluid.

CDR3 size: 15 residues. Per germline, CDR1 MRHNA and CDR2 SNTAGT. With 8 bases removed from V and 0 bases from J, the gap between germline ends came to 14 bases. It was by quantitative 5'-RACE with molecular barcodes that TCR beta libraries were made. TCRdb redid the calling of the 5' RACE reads with MiXCR, one entry per CDR3 protein. Seen here are over 200,000 distinct CDR3 sequences, about 16% observed once, and the top ten hold 42%. This chain uses TRBV6-4 with TRBJ2-1; the D gene is possibly TRBD2 (6 bases). The sequenced sample was blood, either unsorted or a sorted T cell fraction (not recorded which). The receptor was derived from a male donor with ankylosing spondylitis. The CDR3 DNA is TGTGCCAGCGGATTTAGCGGAAGCTCCTACAATGAGCAGTTCTTC. Residues: CASGFSGSSYNEQFF.